This is a list of T cell receptor beta chains from one sample in a study of blood T cell repertoires in COVID-19. TCRdb keeps only in-frame clones here, not all; method: immunoSEQ multiplex PCR. This sample has over 350,000 clones; 70% to 90% occur once, and the top ten carry roughly 1.9%. The sequencing input was PBMCs or T cells enriched from blood (not recorded which). Receptors were obtained from a woman aged 18-29 years with acute COVID-19. CDR3s include the opening cysteine and the closing phenylalanine or tryptophan. A D gene is named only where the DNA matches it firmly. Rows may omit the clone size; those that give it use once, few, many or a size class.

J	V	size	D	DNA	CDR3
TRBJ2-3	TRBV30	.	TRBD2	TGTGCCTGGTCGCGAGCGGGAGGGTATACAGATACGCAGTATTTT	CAWSRAGGYTDTQYF
TRBJ2-5	TRBV9	once	TRBD1	TGTGCCAGCAGCGTGGAGACAGGGTTAGGAGAGACCCAGTACTTC	CASSVETGLGETQYF
TRBJ1-5	TRBV7-8	.	.	TGTGCCAGCAGCGGACAAGGGTCGGGGGGCGGGCAGCCCCAGCATTTT	CASSGQGSGGGQPQHF
TRBJ2-3	TRBV28	.	TRBD1	TGTGCCAGCATCCCACAGGGGGCAGGAGATACGCAGTATTTT	CASIPQGAGDTQYF
TRBJ1-5	TRBV5-4	.	TRBD1	TGTGCCAGCAGCCCTGACAGGGGTAGACAGCCCCAGCATTTT	CASSPDRGRQPQHF
TRBJ1-1	TRBV5-1	.	.	TGCGCCAGCAGCCCGGACACAGGGTTAGGCAACACTGAAGCTTTCTTT	CASSPDTGLGNTEAFF
TRBJ2-7	TRBV29-1	.	TRBD1	TGCAGCGCACGAGACAGGGTTGTGAGTTCCGAGCAGTACTTC	CSARDRVVSSEQYF
TRBJ2-3	TRBV4-1	.	TRBD2	TGCGCCAGCAGAACCGGGACTAGCGGGGGTGGAGGTACGCAGTATTTT	CASRTGTSGGGGTQYF
TRBJ2-6	TRBV7-9	.	.	TGTGCCAGCAGCTTAGCCCGCTCTGGGGCCAACGTCCTGACTTTC	CASSLARSGANVLTF
TRBJ1-2	TRBV3-1/TRBV3-2	.	.	TGTGCCAGCAGCCAAGATCTGGTCTCCAGGGTGGGTGGCTACACCTTC	CASSQDLVSRVGGYTF
TRBJ2-2	TRBV12-5	once	.	TGTGCTAGTGGTTCCTCGTCGACCGGGGAGCTGTTTTTT	CASGSSSTGELFF
TRBJ2-7	TRBV10-2	.	.	TGCGCCAGCACTGGCGGACTGAACGAGCAGTACTTC	CASTGGLNEQYF
TRBJ1-2	TRBV14	.	TRBD1	TGTGCCAGCAGCTCTCTCGGGACAGGGGGCGATGGCTACACCTTC	CASSSLGTGGDGYTF
TRBJ2-7	TRBV25-1	once	TRBD1	TGTGCCAGCAGTGTATCGACAGGGCCCTACGAGCAGTACTTC	CASSVSTGPYEQYF
TRBJ2-1	TRBV7-8	.	.	TGTGCCAGCAGCTTATCCCGGTCGAATGAGCAGTTCTTC	CASSLSRSNEQFF
TRBJ2-5	TRBV12-3/TRBV12-4	once	.	TGTGCCAGCAGTTTGCCAGGGGTGGAGACCCAGTACTTC	CASSLPGVETQYF
TRBJ1-1	TRBV19	.	TRBD1	TGTGCCAGTACCAAAGGGGACAGGGATCGCACTGAAGCTTTCTTT	CASTKGDRDRTEAFF
TRBJ2-1	TRBV5-1	.	TRBD1	TGCGCCAGCAGCTCTGGGACAGATGCTTACAATGAGCAGTTCTTC	CASSSGTDAYNEQFF
TRBJ1-6	TRBV3-1/TRBV3-2	.	.	TGTGCCAGCAGCACCCCGAGGGACTATAATTCACCCCTCCACTTT	CASSTPRDYNSPLHF
TRBJ1-6	TRBV5-5	.	.	TGTGCCAGCAGCTGGGCAGGGGCAGGTTCACCCCTCCACTTT	CASSWAGAGSPLHF
TRBJ2-1	TRBV19	.	.	TGTGCCAGTAGTCTAAGTCACTGGAATGAGCAGTTCTTC	CASSLSHWNEQFF
TRBJ2-5	TRBV9	few	TRBD2	TGTGCCAGCAGCCCCCTTCTAGCGGGAGGGGAGACCCAGTACTTC	CASSPLLAGGETQYF
TRBJ1-3	TRBV5-8	.	.	TGTGCCAGCAGCCCGGGAGGCCAACATGGAAACACCATATATTTT	CASSPGGQHGNTIYF
TRBJ2-7	TRBV20-1	once	.	TGCAGTGCTAGTGTCTTCCATCGCGGGACCTACGAGCAGTACTTC	CSASVFHRGTYEQYF
TRBJ2-7	TRBV7-6	.	.	TGTGCCAGCAGCGGAGAGCAGGGGCTGTACTACGAGCAGTACTTC	CASSGEQGLYYEQYF
TRBJ2-5	TRBV11-1	.	TRBD2	TGTGCCAGCAGTCGGGGGGGGTCTGGAGAGACCCAGTACTTC	CASSRGGSGETQYF
TRBJ1-1	TRBV10-2	.	TRBD1	TGCGCCAGCAGTGAGCCAGGGGGGATTGAAGCTTTCTTT	CASSEPGGIEAFF
TRBJ1-4	TRBV9	.	TRBD1	TGTGCCAGCACCCAGGGACAGTCTAATGAAAAACTGTTTTTT	CASTQGQSNEKLFF
TRBJ2-1	TRBV5-1	.	.	TGCGCCAGCAGCTTGGATCCCTATGAGCAGTTCTTC	CASSLDPYEQFF
TRBJ1-1	TRBV9	.	TRBD1	TGTGCCAGCAGCCGGGACAGGTCAAACACTGAAGCTTTCTTT	CASSRDRSNTEAFF
TRBJ1-2	TRBV5-1	.	TRBD1	TGCGCCAGCAGCTTGGGGACCGGGACAGGGGTTTCATCGTGGGGCTACACCTTC	CASSLGTGTGVSSWGYTF
TRBJ2-5	TRBV29-1	.	.	TGCAGCGTTGATCTGCGGGAGACCCAGTACTTC	CSVDLRETQYF
TRBJ1-3	TRBV3-1/TRBV3-2	.	.	TGTGCCAGCAGCCAGGGGGCGAAGAGGAACACCATATATTTT	CASSQGAKRNTIYF
TRBJ1-3	TRBV19	.	.	TGTGCCAGTAGTATCAACAGGCTTACTGGAAACACCATATATTTT	CASSINRLTGNTIYF
TRBJ1-5	TRBV3-1/TRBV3-2	.	.	TGTGCCAGCAGCGACAGGTTAAGACAGCCCCAGCATTTT	CASSDRLRQPQHF
TRBJ1-4	TRBV15	.	.	TGTGCCACCAGCAGAGATCGGGGGGGCGGTGAAAAACTGTTTTTT	CATSRDRGGGEKLFF
TRBJ1-4	TRBV9	.	.	TGTGCCAGCAGCGTAGCTACGTCAGCGGCAGAAAAACTGTTTTTT	CASSVATSAAEKLFF
TRBJ2-5	TRBV5-1	.	.	TGCGCCAGCAGCTTGTCGAACGGAGTAGAGGAGACCCAGTACTTC	CASSLSNGVEETQYF
TRBJ2-7	TRBV18	.	TRBD1	TGTGCCAGCTCACCACGGGCTGACAGGGGGCTATCCTACGAGCAGTACTTC	CASSPRADRGLSYEQYF
TRBJ2-7	TRBV5-1	.	.	TGCGCCAGCAGCTCGGGGGACTCAACGTACGAGCAGTACTTC	CASSSGDSTYEQYF
TRBJ2-1	TRBV5-6	.	.	TGTGCCAGCAGCCGGGACATATCCCGGGAGCAGTTCTTC	CASSRDISREQFF
TRBJ1-6	TRBV5-1	few	.	TGCGCCAGCAGCTACACCAACCTCTCACCCCTCCACTTT	CASSYTNLSPLHF